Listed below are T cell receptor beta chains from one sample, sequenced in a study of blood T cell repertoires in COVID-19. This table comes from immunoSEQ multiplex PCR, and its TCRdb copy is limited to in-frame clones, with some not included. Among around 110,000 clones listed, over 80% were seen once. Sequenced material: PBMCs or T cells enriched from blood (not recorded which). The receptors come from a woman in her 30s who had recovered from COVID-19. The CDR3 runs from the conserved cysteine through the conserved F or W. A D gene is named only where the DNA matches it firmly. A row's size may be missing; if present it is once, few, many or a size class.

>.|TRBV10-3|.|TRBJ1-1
TGTGCCATCAGTGAGGGCTCACGGACAGTAAACACTGAAGCTTTCTTT
CAISEGSRTVNTEAFF
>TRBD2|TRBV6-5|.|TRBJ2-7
TGTGCCAGCAGTTACTCTACCACTAGCGGGAGGTTAGCGCAGTACTTC
CASSYSTTSGRLAQYF
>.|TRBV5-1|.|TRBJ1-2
TGCGCCAGCAGCTTGTCGACAGCTACTAACTATGGCCACACCTTC
CASSLSTATNYGHTF
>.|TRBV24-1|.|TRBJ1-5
TGTGCCACCAGTGACAACCGACGAGGGTCGCATCAGCCCCAGCATTTT
CATSDNRRGSHQPQHF
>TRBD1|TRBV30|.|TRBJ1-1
TGTGCCTGGGCGACAGGGGGCGCGGGGAGCACTGAAGCTTTCTTT
CAWATGGAGSTEAFF
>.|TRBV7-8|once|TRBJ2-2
TGTGCCAGCAGCTCCCGTGGGCGCCAGGGGTCCGGGGAGCTGTTTTTT
CASSSRGRQGSGELFF
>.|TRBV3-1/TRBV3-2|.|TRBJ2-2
TGTGCCAGCAGTACCGCCGGCAGGGTACGCGGGGAGCTGTTTTTT
CASSTAGRVRGELFF
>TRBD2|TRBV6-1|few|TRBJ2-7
TGTGCCAGCAGTGAAGCACCGGGAGGGCCCTCCGAGCAGTACTTC
CASSEAPGGPSEQYF
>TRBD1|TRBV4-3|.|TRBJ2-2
TGCGCCAGCAGCCAAGATGCCAGGGGGCCCGGGGAGCTGTTTTTT
CASSQDARGPGELFF
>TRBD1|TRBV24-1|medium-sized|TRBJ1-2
TGTGCCACCAGTGACCGGGACAGTATTGGCTACACCTTC
CATSDRDSIGYTF
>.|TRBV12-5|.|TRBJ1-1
TGTGCTAGTGGTTTGCCACAGATTGCGGCTTTCTTT
CASGLPQIAAFF
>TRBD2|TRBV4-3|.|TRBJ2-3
TGCGCCAGCAGCCAATACCTTGTGGGGACTAGTAATGGAGATACGCAGTATTTT
CASSQYLVGTSNGDTQYF
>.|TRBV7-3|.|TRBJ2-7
TGTGCCAGCAGCCGGGGAGGGGGAGAAGAGCAGTACTTC
CASSRGGGEEQYF
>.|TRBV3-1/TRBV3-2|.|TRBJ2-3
TGTGCCAGCAGCCGGACTAGCACAGATACGCAGTATTTT
CASSRTSTDTQYF
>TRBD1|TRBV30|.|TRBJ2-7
TGTGCCTGGAGTAGGGGACAGGGAGACTACGAGCAGTACTTC
CAWSRGQGDYEQYF
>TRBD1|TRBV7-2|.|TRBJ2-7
TGTGCCAGCAGCTGGGACAGCTCCTACGAGCAGTACTTC
CASSWDSSYEQYF
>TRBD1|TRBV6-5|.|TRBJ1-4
TGTGCCAGCAGCCCGGACAGGGGAAGGGAAAAACTGTTTTTT
CASSPDRGREKLFF
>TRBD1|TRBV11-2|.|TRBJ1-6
TGTGCCAGCAGCTTAGGGGACAGGGTATCCGGTTCACCCCTCCACTTT
CASSLGDRVSGSPLHF
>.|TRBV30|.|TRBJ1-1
TGTGCCTGGAGGGGGGATCTCGGGGGAAACACTGAAGCTTTCTTT
CAWRGDLGGNTEAFF
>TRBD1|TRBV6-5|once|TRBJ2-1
TGTGCCAGCAGTTACGAAGGGACAGGGGATGAGCAGTTCTTC
CASSYEGTGDEQFF
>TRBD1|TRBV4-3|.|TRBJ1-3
TGCGCCAGCAGCCCTGGGACAGGCTCTGGAAACACCATATATTTT
CASSPGTGSGNTIYF
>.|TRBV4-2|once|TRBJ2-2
TGTGCCAGCAGCCCCGTGAGGTCCGGGGAGCTGTTTTTT
CASSPVRSGELFF
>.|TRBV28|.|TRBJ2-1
TGTGCCAGCAGTTTGAGGGTTACTGAGCAGTTCTTC
CASSLRVTEQFF
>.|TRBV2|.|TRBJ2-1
TGTGCCAGCAGTCTACAGGGTACCTACAATGAGCAGTTCTTC
CASSLQGTYNEQFF
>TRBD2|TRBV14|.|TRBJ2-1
TGTGCCAGCAGCCACTGGACTAGCGGGAGTGTTTTGGATTCTGGCAATGAGCAGTTCTTC
CASSHWTSGSVLDSGNEQFF
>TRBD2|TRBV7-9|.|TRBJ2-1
TGTGCCAGCAGCTTTCCTCTAGCGGGAACTCCGTCCCATGAGCAGTTCTTC
CASSFPLAGTPSHEQFF
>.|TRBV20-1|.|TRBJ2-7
TGCAGTGCTTTACTAGTACCCGAGCAGTACTTC
CSALLVPEQYF
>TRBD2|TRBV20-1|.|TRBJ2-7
TGCAGTGCTAGTGGTACGGGGGGAAGATCCTACGAGCAGTACTTC
CSASGTGGRSYEQYF
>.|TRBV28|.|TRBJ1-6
TGTGCCAGCAGTTTAAGACAGGTCAATTCACCCCTCCACTTT
CASSLRQVNSPLHF
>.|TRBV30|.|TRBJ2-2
TGTGCCTGGAGACCCTATGGCGGGGAGCTGTTTTTT
CAWRPYGGELFF
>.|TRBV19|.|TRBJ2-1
TGTGCCAGTACCTATCGGGTAGGTCGGTATGGAGAGCAGTTCTTC
CASTYRVGRYGEQFF
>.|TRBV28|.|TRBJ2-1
TGTGCCAGCAGTTTAGGGGCGAGAAATGAGCAGTTCTTC
CASSLGARNEQFF